The 21 T cell receptor beta chains in this list originate from one sample, sequenced in a study of T-cell reconstitution after alpha-beta-depleted transplantation in children. TCRbeta library preparation incorporated unique molecular identifiers. Each CDR3 protein gets one entry after TCRdb re-called the PCR reads with MiXCR. The table shows some 220,000 distinct CDR3 sequences, with approximately 10% occurring only once. Sequences were derived from PBMCs, sampled before TCRalphabeta/CD19-depleted stem cell transplant. The receptors shown here come from a child under two years old with acute myeloid leukemia, due to receive a stem cell transplant.

This clonotype was counted at least ten times. V and J are TRBV10-3 and TRBJ1-2, with 7 bases aligning to TRBD1. Germline loops: CDR1 ENHRY, CDR2 SYGVKD. The CDR3 loop spans 16 amino acids. V dropped 3 bases and J dropped 4; count of bases not matched to a gene: 11. In DNA form, the CDR3 reads TGTGCCATCAGTGAAAGAGGACAGGAGGTCATCTATGGCTACACCTTC. Translating it yields CAISERGQEVIYGYTF.

This clonotype was detected ten times or more. The CDR3 DNA is TGTGCCAGCAGCTCACATGACGAGAACACTGAAGCTTTCTTT. It encodes CASSSHDENTEAFF. The rearrangement links TRBV5-5 to TRBJ1-1; D unclear. Germline assignment: CDR1 SGHKS and CDR2 YYEKEE (reference sequence). The CDR3 spans 14 residues. The V gene lost 3 bases and the J gene lost 1 base, with 10 bases spanning the gap.

This clonotype was recorded many times. The rearrangement joins TRBV20-1 to TRBJ2-1; tentatively, D is TRBD1 (5 bases). The ends were cut back, 0 bases at V and 7 bases at J, with 13 bases in the middle. There are 14 residues in the CDR3. Per the germline V gene, CDR1 is DFQATT and CDR2 is SNEGSKA (reference sequence). The CDR3 nucleotides read TGCAGTGCTAGAGATTTCAGGGCGGCAAATGAGCAGTTCTTC. This sequence encodes CSARDFRAANEQFF.

This clonotype was observed at least ten times. V gene TRBV20-1 combines with J gene TRBJ2-1; the D gene is possibly TRBD1 (6 bases). The CDR3 loop spans 15 amino acids. Germline loops: CDR1 DFQATT, CDR2 SNEGSKA (reference sequence). Trimming took off 0 bases at V and 5 bases at J, with 14 bases between the two ends. CDR3 residues: CSARDSRGADNEQFF. The CDR3 coding sequence is TGCAGTGCTAGAGATTCCAGGGGCGCGGACAATGAGCAGTTCTTC.

In its sample, this clonotype was seen many times. The chain employs TRBV27 and TRBJ1-5; D is uncertain. CDR1 is MNHEY, CDR2 SMNVEV, per germline (reference sequence). CDR3 length equals 12 residues. Trimming left V 6 bases short and J 9 bases short, with 12 bases between. The CDR3 DNA is TGTGCCAGCAGGGATGTGGTCGGGCCCCAGCATTTT. It codes for CASRDVVGPQHF.

This clonotype was detected only a few times. J is TRBJ1-1 and V is TRBV10-3; no reliable D call. V was trimmed by 0 bases and J by 2 bases, leaving 13 bases between them. Germline-derived CDR1 and CDR2 are ENHRY and SYGVKD. The CDR3 runs 16 residues. In nucleotides, the CDR3 is TGTGCCATCAGTGAGTCTGGCCCAGACGGAAACACTGAAGCTTTCTTT. Amino acids: CAISESGPDGNTEAFF.

This clonotype was counted ten times or more. This sequence joins TRBV6-1 and TRBJ2-7, with a weak D call TRBD2 (5 bases). Germline CDR1 MNHNS, CDR2 SASEGT. With 10 bases removed from V and 0 bases from J, the gap between germline ends came to 13 bases. The CDR3 is made up of 13 amino acids. CDR3 DNA sequence: TGTGCCACTGAGAAGGACTTCTCCTACGAGCAGTACTTC. It codes for CATEKDFSYEQYF.

This clonotype was recorded at least ten times. The chain recombines TRBV7-2 with TRBJ2-7; tentatively, D is TRBD1 or TRBD2 (5 bases each). The germline V gene encodes CDR1 SGHTA and CDR2 FQGNSA. V lost 5 bases, J lost 0 bases, and 11 bases lay in between. This CDR3 contains 14 residues. The CDR3: CASSMGRSSYEQYF. The CDR3 coding sequence is TGTGCCAGCAGCATGGGACGCAGCTCCTACGAGCAGTACTTC. Based on the CDR3 plus reference TRBV7-2 and TRBJ2-7, the full variable domain is GAGVSQSPSNKVTEKGKDVELRCDPISGHTALYWYRQSLGQGLEFLIYFQGNSAPDKSGLPSDRFSAERTGGSVSTLTIQRTQQEDSAVYLCASSMGRSSYEQYFGPGTRLTVT.

The chain is built from TRBV13 and TRBJ2-7; either TRBD1 or TRBD2 may fit D (5 bases each). The CDR3 contains 12 residues. Germline assignment: CDR1 PRHDT and CDR2 FYEKMQ (reference sequence). The V end lost 4 bases, the J end lost 6 bases, and 10 bases lay between the germline ends. CDR3 residues: CASSSLGTEQYF. As DNA, the CDR3 is TGTGCCAGCAGCTCCCTCGGGACCGAGCAGTACTTC. The full variable domain, rest sourced from reference TRBV13 and TRBJ2-7, is AAGVIQSPRHLIKEKRETATLKCYPIPRHDTVYWYQQGPGQDPQFLISFYEKMQSDKGSIPDRFSAQQFSDYHSELNMSSLELGDSALYFCASSSLGTEQYFGPGTRLTVT.

The sample holds a few counts of this clonotype. The V and J genes are TRBV15 and TRBJ2-1; 7 positions agree with TRBD1. The germline gives CDR1 LNHNV, CDR2 YYDKDF (reference sequence). The ends lost 3 bases at V and 7 bases at J; junction bases unmatched: 9. The CDR3 spans 15 residues. CDR3 nucleotide sequence: TGTGCCACCAGCAGCCTGACAGGGATCCCAAATGAGCAGTTCTTC. Amino acid sequence: CATSSLTGIPNEQFF. Full variable domain (missing parts from reference TRBV15 and TRBJ2-1): DAMVIQNPRYQVTQFGKPVTLSCSQTLNHNVMYWYQQKSSQAPKLLFHYYDKDFNNEADTPDNFQSRRPNTSFCFLDIRSPGLGDTAMYLCATSSLTGIPNEQFFGPGTRLTVL.

This clonotype was counted ten times or more. The V and J genes are TRBV6-1 and TRBJ1-2; TRBD1 might be the D (5 bases). V lost 1 base and J 8 bases, leaving 11 bases between the germline ends. Germline-derived CDR1 and CDR2 are MNHNS and SASEGT. The CDR3 extends over 13 amino acids. The CDR3 nucleotides are TGTGCCAGCAGTGAAGAAGCAGGGTTCGGCTACACCTTC. This gives the protein CASSEEAGFGYTF.

The sample holds many counts of this clonotype. V is TRBV24-1 and J is TRBJ2-1; the D gene is possibly TRBD2 (6 bases). Trimming left V 6 bases short and J 6 bases short, with 17 bases between. This CDR3 is 15 amino acids long. Germline values: CDR1 KGHDR, CDR2 SFDVKD. The CDR3 reads CATSTPGLFFNEQFF. CDR3 nucleotides: TGTGCCACCAGTACACCGGGACTTTTCTTCAATGAGCAGTTCTTC.

This clonotype came up many times. The genes are TRBV20-1 and TRBJ1-1, with no clear D. The CDR3 sequence is 13 residues long. CDR1 and CDR2 (germline): DFQATT, SNEGSKA (reference sequence). V lost 3 bases, J lost 3 bases, and 11 bases lay in between. The CDR3 DNA follows: TGCAGTGCTAGTGTTCAGGTGTACACTGAAGCTTTCTTT. Protein: CSASVQVYTEAFF.

In this sample, this clonotype turned up many times. This chain joins TRBV5-1 and TRBJ2-7, with no clear D. The V end lost 8 bases, the J end lost 3 bases, and 12 bases lay between the germline ends. Per the germline V gene, CDR1 is SGHRS and CDR2 is YFSETQ. This CDR3 is 12 amino acids long. The CDR3 nucleotides read TGCGCCAGTACCGACTTAGGCTACGAGCAGTACTTC. This gives the protein CASTDLGYEQYF.

This clonotype was recorded at least ten times. V and J are TRBV20-1 and TRBJ2-3, with D perhaps assigned TRBD1 or TRBD2 (6 bases each). Deletions cut 6 bases from V and 3 bases from J, with 13 bases between. In germline, CDR1 is DFQATT, CDR2 SNEGSKA (reference sequence). The CDR3 is 13 amino acids. CDR3 in amino acids: CSAWRGRTDTQYF. The CDR3 DNA sequence: TGCAGTGCCTGGAGGGGGAGGACAGATACGCAGTATTTT.

This clonotype occurred many times. The CDR3 DNA is TGCAGTGCTAGAAGACTAGCGGGGGCGAGCAATGAGCAGTTCTTC. Protein product: CSARRLAGASNEQFF. The chain is built from TRBV20-1 and TRBJ2-1; 12 positions agree with TRBD2. Trimming removed 2 bases from V and 6 bases from J; junction bases left unmatched: 5. Germline V gene sequence: CDR1 DFQATT, CDR2 SNEGSKA (reference sequence). The CDR3 is 15 residues long.

Many counts were recorded for this clonotype. The chain couples TRBV20-1 to TRBJ2-7; D possibly uses TRBD1 or TRBD2 (5 bases each). V was shortened by 0 bases and J by 4 bases, with 10 bases between the two germline ends. CDR3 size: 13 residues. CDR1 DFQATT and CDR2 SNEGSKA come from the germline V gene (reference sequence). The CDR3 DNA sequence: TGCAGTGCTAGAGAAGGGACCCTTTACGAGCAGTACTTC. Protein: CSAREGTLYEQYF.

Only a few counts were recorded for this clonotype. The chain recombines TRBV11-3 with TRBJ2-7; TRBD2 aligns across 8 bases. Per germline, CDR1 SGHNT and CDR2 YENEEA. The J segment lost 2 bases and the V segment lost 2 bases, leaving 2 bases of the junction unmatched. This CDR3 has 14 residues. CDR3 sequence (DNA): TGTGCCAGCAGCTTACAGACTAGCGCCTACGAGCAGTACTTC. Amino acids: CASSLQTSAYEQYF.

This clonotype appeared many times. The V and J genes are TRBV3-1 and TRBJ2-6; D not certain. The germline V gene has CDR1 LGHDT and CDR2 YNNKEL (reference sequence). Trimming removed 2 bases from V and 4 bases from J, with 9 bases in between. The CDR3 covers 15 residues. The CDR3, as DNA: TGTGCCAGCAGCCAACGGCCGGACGGGGCCAACGTCCTGACTTTC. Residues: CASSQRPDGANVLTF.

This clonotype was seen once. A single base separates this from a much larger clone, so it may be a read error. The rearrangement links TRBV5-1 to TRBJ2-1; 7 positions agree with TRBD2. CDR1 is SGHRS and CDR2 is YFSETQ in the germline V gene. The CDR3 length is 17 residues. CDR3 amino acids: CVSSLDGRVRSYNEQFF. The CDR3 DNA reads as TGCGTCAGCAGCTTGGATGGGAGGGTTAGGTCCTACAATGAGCAGTTCTTC.

In this sample, this clonotype turned up many times. This rearrangement joins TRBV11-3 to TRBJ2-5, with D tentatively TRBD2 (6 bases). CDR1 and CDR2 (germline): SGHNT, YENEEA. The length of the CDR3 is 14 residues. V shed 0 bases and J shed 4 bases, with 9 bases lying between them. The chain's CDR3 is CASSLEEGSETQYF. The CDR3 DNA reads as TGTGCCAGCAGCTTAGAGGAGGGCTCAGAGACCCAGTACTTC.